This TCR beta chain was captured by sequencing in a study of control samples from healthy donors and cancer patients. The assay was immunoSEQ multiplex PCR, and TCRdb's table has in-frame clones only and misses some. This repertoire shows roughly 130,000 clones, 75% to 95% found once; its top ten account for roughly 9.4%. In its sample, this clone was seen a few times. The CDR3 runs 14 residues. The germline CDR1 and CDR2 sequences are SGDLS and YYNGEE. V was pared by 3 bases and J by 10 bases, with 11 bases of the junction left unmatched. The sample consisted of blood. The sequence came from a man in his late teens or twenties in good health. The rearrangement uses TRBV9 and TRBJ1-1; 8 nucleotides line up with TRBD1. The chain's CDR3 is CASSALDWDRTAFF. In DNA form, the CDR3 reads TGTGCCAGCAGCGCATTAGACTGGGACAGGACAGCTTTCTTT.